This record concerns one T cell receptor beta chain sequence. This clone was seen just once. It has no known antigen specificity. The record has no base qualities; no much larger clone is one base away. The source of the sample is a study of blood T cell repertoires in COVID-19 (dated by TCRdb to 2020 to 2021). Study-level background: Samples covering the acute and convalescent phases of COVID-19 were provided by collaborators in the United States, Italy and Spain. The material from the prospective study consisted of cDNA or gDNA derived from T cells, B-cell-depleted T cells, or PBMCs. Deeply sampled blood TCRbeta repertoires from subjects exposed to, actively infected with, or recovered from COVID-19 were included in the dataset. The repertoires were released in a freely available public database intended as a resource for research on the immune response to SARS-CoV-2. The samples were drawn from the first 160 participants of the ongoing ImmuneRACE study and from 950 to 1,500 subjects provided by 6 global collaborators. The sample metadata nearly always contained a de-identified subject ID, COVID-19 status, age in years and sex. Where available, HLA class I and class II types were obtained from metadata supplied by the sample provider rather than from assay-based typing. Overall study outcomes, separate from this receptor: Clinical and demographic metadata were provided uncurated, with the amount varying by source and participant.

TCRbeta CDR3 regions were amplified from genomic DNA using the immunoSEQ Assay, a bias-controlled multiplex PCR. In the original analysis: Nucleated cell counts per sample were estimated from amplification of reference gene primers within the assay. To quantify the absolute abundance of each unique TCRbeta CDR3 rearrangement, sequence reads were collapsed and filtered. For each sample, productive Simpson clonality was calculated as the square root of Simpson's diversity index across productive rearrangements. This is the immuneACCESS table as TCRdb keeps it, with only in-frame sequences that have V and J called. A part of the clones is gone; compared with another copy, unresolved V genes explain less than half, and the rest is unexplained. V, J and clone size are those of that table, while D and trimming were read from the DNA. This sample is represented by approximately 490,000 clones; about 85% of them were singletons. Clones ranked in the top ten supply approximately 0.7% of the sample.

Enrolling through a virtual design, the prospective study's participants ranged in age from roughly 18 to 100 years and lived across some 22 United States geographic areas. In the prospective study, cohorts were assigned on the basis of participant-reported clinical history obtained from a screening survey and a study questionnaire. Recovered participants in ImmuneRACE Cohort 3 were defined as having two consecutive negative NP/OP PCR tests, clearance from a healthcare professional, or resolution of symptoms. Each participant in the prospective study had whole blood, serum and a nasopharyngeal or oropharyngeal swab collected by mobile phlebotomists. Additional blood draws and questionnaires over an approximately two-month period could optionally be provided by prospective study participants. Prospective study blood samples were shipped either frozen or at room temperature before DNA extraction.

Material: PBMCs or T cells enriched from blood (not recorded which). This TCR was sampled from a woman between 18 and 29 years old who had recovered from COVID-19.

DNA sequence: TGTGCCAGCAGTGGATTGACTAGCGGGGTGGCAGATACGCAGTATTTT. Its translation is CASSGLTSGVADTQYF. Here the chain combines TRBV2 and TRBJ2-3, and 11 junctional nucleotides match TRBD2. Taken from cysteine to phenylalanine, the CDR3 has 16 residues. The entry retains the CDR3 DNA only, 48 bases that are in frame from base 1. V is cut back by 4 bases and J by 4 bases, with 7 bases in the junction unmatched. According to the germline V gene, CDR1 reads SNHLY and CDR2 reads FYNNEI.